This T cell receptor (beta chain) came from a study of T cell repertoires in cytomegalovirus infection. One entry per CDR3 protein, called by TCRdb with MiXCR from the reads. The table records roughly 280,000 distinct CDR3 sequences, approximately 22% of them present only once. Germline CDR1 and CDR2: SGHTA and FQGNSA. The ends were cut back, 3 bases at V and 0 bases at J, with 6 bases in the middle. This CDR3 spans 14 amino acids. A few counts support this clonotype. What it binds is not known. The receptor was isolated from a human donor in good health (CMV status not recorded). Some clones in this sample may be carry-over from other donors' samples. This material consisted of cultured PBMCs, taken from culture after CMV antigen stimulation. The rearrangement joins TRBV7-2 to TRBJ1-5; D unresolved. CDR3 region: CASSLDYSNQPQHF. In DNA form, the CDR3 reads TGTGCCAGCAGCTTGGATTATAGCAATCAGCCCCAGCATTTT.